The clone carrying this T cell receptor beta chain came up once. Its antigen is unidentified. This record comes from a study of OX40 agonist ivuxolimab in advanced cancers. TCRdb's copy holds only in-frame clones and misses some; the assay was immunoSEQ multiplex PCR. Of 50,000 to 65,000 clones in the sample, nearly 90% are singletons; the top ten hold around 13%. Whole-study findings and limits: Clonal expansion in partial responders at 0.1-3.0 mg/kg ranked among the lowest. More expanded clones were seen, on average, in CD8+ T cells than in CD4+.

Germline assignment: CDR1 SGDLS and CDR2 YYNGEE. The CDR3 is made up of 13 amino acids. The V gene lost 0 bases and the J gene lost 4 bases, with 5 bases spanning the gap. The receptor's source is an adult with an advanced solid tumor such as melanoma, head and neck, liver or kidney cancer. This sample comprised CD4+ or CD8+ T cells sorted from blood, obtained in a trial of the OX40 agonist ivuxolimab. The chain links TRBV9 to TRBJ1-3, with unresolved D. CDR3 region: CASSVVGGNTIYF. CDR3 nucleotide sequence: TGTGCCAGCAGCGTAGTCGGGGGAAACACCATATATTTT.